This record covers a single T cell receptor (beta chain). Its antigen is not yet known. The read ends 3 residues shy of where the CDR3 ends; the end is completed using the germline J gene. Every participant had a single incident cervical HPV16 infection, and women with prevalent HPV16 infections were excluded. Cervical HPV DNA was detected by MY09/MY11 PCR and genotyped by dot-blot hybridization. Fifteen mL of heparinized blood was centrifuged, after which the buffy coat was aliquoted, frozen at -30 degrees C, and then stored at -80 degrees C. QIAGEN kits were used to extract genomic DNA from buffy coat specimens. The germline V gene (reference sequence) supplies CDR1 LNHDA and CDR2 SQIVND. The cysteine opens and the phenylalanine closes a CDR3 of 14 amino acids. Shown are 33 bases from within the CDR3, in frame from base 1. The sample comes from a study of T cells in women clearing cervical HPV infection (dated by TCRdb to the late 2010s). Background for the entire study: The cases were about 25 women with histologically confirmed HPV16-related CIN3 or worse, and 2 of these cases were invasive cancers. The controls were around 26 women whose single incident HPV16 infection cleared within 12 months with no development of precancer or cancer. Case blood was taken at the visit when the lesion was first identified, whereas control blood was taken when infection was no longer detected. For cases, the median interval between lesion detection and blood sampling was about 160 days, with an interquartile range of 90 to 200 days. Since only a few of the women had HLA typing available, the possibility that HLA type was acting as a confounder could not be ruled out. This exploratory proof-of-principle case-control study, nested within the Guanacaste HPV Natural History Study in Costa Rica, compared TCR repertoires among women with different cervical HPV16 outcomes. Cases and controls were matched on year of sample collection and on age within five years. Cases had a median age of about 34 years and controls had a median age of about 41, with no significant differences in baseline characteristics. The parent cohort enrolled 10,049 women aged 18 or older in Guanacaste, Costa Rica, in about 1993 to 1994 and followed the women for around seven years. Quality controls consisted of five blinded duplicates per group, for a total of some 60 samples made up of some 50 participants and approximately 10 replicates. Overall results and qualifications from the work: Across sequencing depths, CIN3+ cases showed significantly higher TCR repertoire richness than controls, but evenness did not differ between the groups. Because the number of T cells per sample was unknown, the richness differences could reflect varying T-cell content rather than repertoire biology. Because of the cross-sectional design, the study could not determine whether the associations came before infection or resulted from infection, and neither effector/memory subsets nor HPV-specific T cells were isolated. Lower TRBV6-7 relative abundance was observed in cases than in controls (around 0.1% versus 0.15%; Bonferroni P = 0.0008). Random forest classifiers that combined richness and V gene abundances separated cases from controls with an estimated AUC of approximately 0.78.

The immunoSEQ assay used multiplex PCR to amplify TCR beta CDR3 regions from an average of approximately 1,200 ng of genomic DNA per sample. To correct primer bias, the assay used a complete synthetic TCR repertoire to set an amplification baseline. The amplicons were sequenced on the Illumina platform. The original methods were these. Sequence errors were corrected by clustering with frequency ratios and a modified nearest-neighbor algorithm, and the sequences were then analyzed in the immunoSEQ Analyzer using IMGT gene definitions. At each rarefaction depth, TCR richness and evenness were averaged across 20 rarefaction repeats, and samples with fewer sequences than that depth were excluded. Wilcoxon rank sum tests with FDR correction were used to compare relative abundances of V, D and J genes between the groups. In the blinded duplicates, the intraclass correlation was just under 97% for TCR richness and averaged around 80% across around 66 gene segments. Entries here come from immuneACCESS through TCRdb and include only in-frame sequences with V and J called. Some clones fail to appear in such tables; in the studies checked, an unresolved V gene covers under half of the shortfall, and the cause of the remainder is unknown. The V and J calls and clone size were taken over from that table, and D and trimming were inferred from the DNA. This sample's table lists 30,000 to 45,000 clones. The top ten constitute 6% to 6.5% of the sample.

This clonotype was obtained from a woman aged 18 to 75 with a cervical HPV16 infection that either progressed to CIN3+ or cleared (not recorded which). The sequenced sample consisted of blood buffy coat. The receptor chain draws on TRBV19 and TRBJ1-2; D gene: possibly TRBD1, on 6 matching bases. The encoded CDR3 is CASTPGGASYDYTF. CDR3 DNA (partial): TGTGCCAGTACCCCCGGGGGGGCTTCCTACGAC.